This T cell receptor beta chain was retrieved from a study of T cells in Graves' hyperthyroidism and ophthalmopathy. Regions amplified from RNA transcripts were the TCR beta CDR3 regions. The TCR CDR3 was amplified in a first-round RT-PCR using the HTBI primer set. Each CDR3 protein gets one entry after TCRdb re-called the multiplex PCR reads with MiXCR. The repertoire has some 180,000 distinct CDR3 sequences, about 15% of them found once; the top ten carry around 29%. This clonotype was seen at least ten times. The clonotype originates from a woman aged 50 to 60 with Graves' hyperthyroidism. Material for sequencing was blood.

The CDR3 DNA is TGTGCCAGCAGCTTAGGAACCGGGACAGGGGGGGGCATTCAGTACTTC. Its protein product is CASSLGTGTGGGIQYF. The V and J genes are TRBV7-2 and TRBJ2-4, with 11 bases that match TRBD1. V was pared by 1 base and J by 9 bases, with 8 bases of the junction left unmatched. Germline CDR1 reads SGHTA; CDR2 reads FQGNSA. This CDR3 comprises 16 residues.